This T cell receptor (beta chain) appears in the sequencing data of a study of beta chain features in type 1 diabetes. Reverse transcribing all isolated RNA meant expressed TCRB transcripts were sequenced. Some clones are missing from TCRdb's copy, which holds only in-frame ones; the method was immunoSEQ multiplex PCR. The sample shows around 500,000 clones, approximately 10% of them seen only once. This CDR3 has 13 amino acids. Trimming stripped 0 bases from V and 10 bases from J, with 15 bases between. Germline CDR1 is GTSNPN and CDR2 is SVGIG (reference sequence). Material: naive CD4+ T cells from blood. The chain combines TRBV30 with TRBJ1-1, with TRBD1 as a possible D gene (6 bases). This TCR was recovered from a woman aged 18-29 years in good health. CDR3 loop: CAWSVGNGQPAFF. The DNA for the CDR3 is TGTGCCTGGAGTGTCGGTAACGGACAGCCAGCTTTCTTT.